This T cell receptor beta chain was identified during a study of shared clonotypes between healthy human individuals. Study-level results: In a handful of donors, around 4.5% of naive CD4 clonotypes appeared in common.

Of note for this clone: Its antigen is not identified.

With 10 bases removed from V and 0 bases from J, the gap between germline ends came to 6 bases. Per germline, CDR1 MDHEN and CDR2 SYDVKM. The CDR3 is made up of 12 amino acids. Researchers partitioned CD4+ cells into CD45RA+ naive and CD45RA-negative memory subsets. Sequencing used immunoSEQ multiplex PCR; TCRdb keeps in-frame clones, though not all of them. The profile shows some 2,000,000 clones, 85% to 95% of them singletons. The sample taken for sequencing was naive CD4+ T cells sorted from blood. The subset denotes: CD45RA+ positively selected. The chain is built from TRBV28 and TRBJ1-4; D unclear. The receptor comes from a man in his late teens or twenties in good health. As DNA, the CDR3 is TGTGCCACTGAAACAACTAATGAAAAACTGTTTTTT. It yields the protein CATETTNEKLFF. The complete variable domain, with remaining parts taken from reference TRBV28 and TRBJ1-4, reads DVKVTQSSRYLVKRTGEKVFLECVQDMDHENMFWYRQDPGLGLRLIYFSYDVKMKEKGDIPEGYSVSREKKERFSLILESASTNQTSMYLCATETTNEKLFFGSGTQLSVL.